Below are 28 T cell receptor beta chains sequenced from a single sample in a study of blood T cell repertoires in COVID-19. Some clones are missing from TCRdb's copy, which holds only in-frame ones; the method was immunoSEQ multiplex PCR. The sample lists 85,000 to 100,000 clones, more than 80% seen once, with 25% to 30% in the top ten. The sequencing sample was made of peripheral blood. Receptor source: a man aged 50-59 years with active or convalescent COVID-19.

The gene calls are TRBV5-5 and TRBJ1-5, with 9 nucleotides matching TRBD1. CDR3 length: 16 amino acids. CDR1 and CDR2 from the germline V gene are SGHKS and YYEKEE (reference sequence). Unmatched junction bases numbered 5, after V lost 0 bases and J lost 4 bases. The CDR3 is CASSLVGTGSNQPQHF. CDR3 nucleotides: TGTGCCAGCAGCTTGGTCGGGACAGGGAGTAATCAGCCCCAGCATTTT.

This clone has more than one count but fewer than ten. The V and J genes are TRBV4-3 and TRBJ2-3, with TRBD2 matching over 10 bases. Germline V CDR1 and CDR2: LGHNA, YSLEER. CDR3 size: 15 residues. Trimming took 0 bases from V and 7 from J; bases not matched to a gene: 4. CDR3 DNA sequence: TGCGCCAGCAGCCAAGAAACTAGCGGGGTATATACGCAGTATTTT. The encoded protein is CASSQETSGVYTQYF.

The V and J genes are TRBV6-5 and TRBJ2-7; 9 nucleotides match TRBD2. The junction had 3 bases not matched to a gene; V was cut back by 0 bases and J by 6 bases. The CDR3 extends over 14 amino acids. The germline V gene encodes CDR1 MNHEY and CDR2 SVGAGI. In DNA, the CDR3 is TGTGCCAGCAGTTACTCGATGCGGGGGGGCGAGCAGTACTTC. Its translation: CASSYSMRGGEQYF.

This chain connects TRBV13 to TRBJ2-2; D gene unclear. This CDR3 region has 18 residues. Germline CDR1 is PRHDT and CDR2 is FYEKMQ (reference sequence). V dropped 1 base and J dropped 4 bases, with 19 bases sitting between them. The CDR3 sequence is CASSLAPREDDSTGELFF. The CDR3, as DNA: TGTGCCAGCAGCTTAGCCCCCCGTGAGGATGATAGCACCGGGGAGCTGTTTTTT.

The chain is built from TRBV12-5 and TRBJ2-2, with 7 bases matching TRBD1. The length of the CDR3 is 15 residues. Losses at the gene ends were 1 base for V and 4 bases for J; bases not matched to a gene: 3. Germline CDR1 and CDR2: LGHNT and FRNRAP. The DNA of the CDR3 is TGTGCTAGTGGTTTGGGAGACAGGGTCACCGGGGAGCTGTTTTTT. It translates to CASGLGDRVTGELFF.

V is TRBV27 and J is TRBJ2-1; no clear D gene. Looked up from germline, CDR1 is MNHEY and CDR2 is SMNVEV (reference sequence). V lost 1 base and J lost 9, with 7 bases in between. The CDR3 has 12 amino acids. The CDR3: CASSLYRGEQFF. The CDR3 DNA is TGTGCCAGCAGTTTATATCGAGGTGAGCAGTTCTTC.

The chain is built from TRBV5-1 and TRBJ2-1, with 9 positions matching TRBD2. The ends lost 7 bases at V and 0 bases at J; junction bases unmatched: 5. The germline CDR1 and CDR2 sequences are SGHRS and YFSETQ. The CDR3 totals 15 residues. The CDR3 DNA follows: TGCGCCAGCGCTGCGGGGGGGAGCTCCTACAATGAGCAGTTCTTC. Encoded protein: CASAAGGSSYNEQFF.

The genes are TRBV12-3 or TRBV12-4 and TRBJ1-2, with D maybe TRBD1 (5 bases). The CDR3 has 13 amino acids. V lost 5 bases and J lost 2, with 9 bases in between. DNA of the CDR3: TGTGCCAGCAGTGCCGACAGCAACTATGGCTACACCTTC. Protein product: CASSADSNYGYTF.

The chain joins TRBV28 to TRBJ2-1; TRBD1 matches at 10 bases. V lost 5 bases and J lost 0; bases outside the gene matches: 4. This CDR3 has 16 residues. CDR1 is MDHEN, CDR2 SYDVKM, per germline. The CDR3 loop reads CASSQRTGGSYNEQFF. The CDR3 nucleotides are TGTGCCAGCAGTCAACGGACAGGGGGCTCCTACAATGAGCAGTTCTTC.

The chain carries TRBV3-1 (or the pseudogene TRBV3-2) and TRBJ1-5; TRBD1 is a possible D gene (5 bases). Germline V gene lookup returns CDR1 LGHDT and CDR2 YNNKEL (reference sequence). V lost 3 bases to trimming and J lost 0 bases, with 12 bases between them. The CDR3 has 16 residues. CDR3 sequence reads: CASSQRQSDSNQPQHF. The CDR3 DNA reads as TGTGCCAGCAGCCAGCGACAGTCGGATAGCAATCAGCCCCAGCATTTT.

V gene TRBV29-1 combines with J gene TRBJ2-1; D not resolved. V lost 3 bases to trimming and J lost 4 bases, with 16 bases between them. Germline V gives CDR1 SQVTM, CDR2 ANQGSEA. This CDR3 has 15 residues. The CDR3, as DNA: TGCAGCGTTGAGTCATTTCGTGGTCAGTACAATGAGCAGTTCTTC. The encoded protein is CSVESFRGQYNEQFF.

The chain combines TRBV5-1 with TRBJ2-3; 7 positions match TRBD2. CDR3 length: 16 amino acids. V shed 0 bases, J shed 0 bases, and the junction held 4 bases outside the gene matches. Germline V lookup: CDR1 SGHRS, CDR2 YFSETQ. In DNA form, the CDR3 reads TGCGCCAGCAGCTTGGAGGGCGGGAGAAGCACAGATACGCAGTATTTT. As protein: CASSLEGGRSTDTQYF.

V usage is TRBV28 and J usage is TRBJ2-5; 8 bases map to TRBD1. In germline, CDR1 is MDHEN, CDR2 SYDVKM. CDR3 length: 15 residues. The V gene end was trimmed by 5 bases and the J gene end by 1 base; junction bases not matched to a gene: 6. The CDR3 protein is CASSGQGKVQETQYF. CDR3 nucleotide sequence: TGTGCCAGCAGTGGACAGGGAAAAGTCCAAGAGACCCAGTACTTC.

The genes are TRBV6-5 and TRBJ2-7; 7 positions match TRBD2. Germline lookup yields CDR1 MNHEY and CDR2 SVGAGI. This CDR3 is 12 amino acids long. Unmatched junction bases numbered 4, after V lost 9 bases and J lost 2 bases. CDR3 amino acids: CASPGTTYEQYF. In nucleotides, the CDR3 is TGTGCCAGTCCGGGGACTACCTACGAGCAGTACTTC.

This clone is medium-sized in the sample. DNA for the CDR3: TGTGCCACCAGAGGCAGGGTCGGTCAGCCCCAGCATTTT. It specifies CATRGRVGQPQHF. This chain links TRBV24-1 with TRBJ1-5; D is perhaps TRBD1 (5 bases). CDR1 and CDR2 from the germline V gene are KGHDR and SFDVKD. The CDR3 is 13 amino acids. V was pared by 7 bases and J by 6 bases, with 12 bases between.

The chain uses TRBV6-5 and TRBJ2-7; D ambiguous. The V gene's germline CDR1 is MNHEY and CDR2 SVGAGI. V dropped 8 bases and J dropped 2 bases, with 16 bases sitting between them. There are 14 residues in the CDR3. The CDR3 protein is CASHLTENPYEQYF. Written as DNA, the CDR3 is TGTGCCAGCCACTTAACAGAGAACCCCTACGAGCAGTACTTC.

The genes are TRBV29-1 and TRBJ2-7, with TRBD1 as a possible D gene (6 bases). V gave up 1 base and J gave up 6 bases, with 13 bases separating them. Germline V gene lookup returns CDR1 SQVTM and CDR2 ANQGSEA. There are 13 residues in the CDR3. The CDR3 DNA follows: TGCAGCGTTGAAGGGGGGCGCGGTCGCGAGCAGTACTTC. This sequence encodes CSVEGGRGREQYF.

V and J are TRBV28 and TRBJ1-3; 7 nucleotides match TRBD1. V lost 10 bases and J lost 3; bases outside the gene matches: 6. In germline, CDR1 is MDHEN, CDR2 SYDVKM. The CDR3 sequence is 13 residues long. CDR3 in DNA: TGTGCCACCATAGGGGGCGGTGGAAACACCATATATTTT. Translated: CATIGGGGNTIYF.

The chain uses TRBV6-5 and TRBJ2-1; D is perhaps TRBD1 (5 bases). The CDR3 spans 14 residues. Trimming pared 4 bases from V and 3 bases from J, leaving 10 bases between. CDR1 is MNHEY, CDR2 SVGAGI, per germline. The CDR3 reads CASSSAGNYNEQFF. The DNA of the CDR3 is TGTGCCAGCAGTTCCGCAGGGAACTACAATGAGCAGTTCTTC.

V gene TRBV3-1 (or the pseudogene TRBV3-2) combines with J gene TRBJ2-1; 7 positions agree with TRBD2. V was clipped by 2 bases and J by 4 bases; unmatched bases: 8. Germline CDR1 reads LGHDT; CDR2 reads YNNKEL (reference sequence). This CDR3 has 16 residues. The CDR3 sequence is CASSQRRAGDYNEQFF. CDR3 coding DNA: TGTGCCAGCAGCCAACGCCGGGCGGGAGATTACAATGAGCAGTTCTTC.

CDR3 DNA sequence: TGTGCCAGCACCACCGTCGGGACAGGGGGCGTAGGCACAGATACGCAGTATTTT. The encoded protein is CASTTVGTGGVGTDTQYF. The chain uses TRBV28 and TRBJ2-3; the match to TRBD1 covers 12 bases. The CDR3 is 18 amino acids. Looked up from germline, CDR1 is MDHEN and CDR2 is SYDVKM. V was clipped by 7 bases and J by 1 base; unmatched bases: 12.

The chain couples TRBV15 to TRBJ1-5, with D possibly matching TRBD1 (6 bases). Germline V gene data show CDR1 as LNHNV and CDR2 as YYDKDF (reference sequence). V lost 1 base to trimming and J lost 7 bases, with 14 bases between them. This CDR3 spans 15 amino acids. CDR3 region: CATSRAWGQKQPQHF. CDR3 nucleotides: TGTGCCACCAGCAGAGCTTGGGGGCAAAAGCAGCCCCAGCATTTT. The full variable domain, with the rest looked up from reference TRBV15 and TRBJ1-5, is DAMVIQNPRYQVTQFGKPVTLSCSQTLNHNVMYWYQQKSSQAPKLLFHYYDKDFNNEADTPDNFQSRRPNTSFCFLDIRSPGLGDTAMYLCATSRAWGQKQPQHFGDGTRLSIL.

V usage is TRBV29-1 and J usage is TRBJ1-2, with 9 nucleotides matching TRBD1. There are 13 residues in the CDR3. Unmatched junction bases numbered 6, after V lost 6 bases and J lost 4 bases. The V gene's germline CDR1 is SQVTM and CDR2 ANQGSEA. CDR3 DNA: TGCAGCGTCCGGGACAGGGAGGGCTATGGCTACACCTTC. Its translation is CSVRDREGYGYTF. Combining the CDR3 with reference TRBV29-1 and TRBJ1-2 gives the whole variable domain SAVISQKPSRDICQRGTSLTIQCQVDSQVTMMFWYRQQPGQSLTLIATANQGSEATYESGFVIDKFPISRPNLTFSTLTVSNMSPEDSSIYLCSVRDREGYGYTFGSGTRLTVV.

The chain uses TRBV29-1 and TRBJ2-7, with 9 nucleotides matching TRBD1. The CDR3 has 17 residues. Germline V gene lookup returns CDR1 SQVTM and CDR2 ANQGSEA. V lost 3 bases, J lost 2 bases, and 14 bases stayed unmatched. The CDR3 region is CSVEDQLGTGLAYEQYF. The DNA for the CDR3 is TGCAGCGTTGAGGACCAACTGGGGACAGGGCTCGCCTACGAGCAGTACTTC.

The chain uses TRBV3-1 (or the pseudogene TRBV3-2) and TRBJ2-1, with 11 bases that match TRBD2. Germline assignment: CDR1 LGHDT and CDR2 YNNKEL (reference sequence). V lost 1 base and J lost 6; bases outside the gene matches: 17. CDR3 length: 20 amino acids. The CDR3 DNA follows: TGTGCCAGCAGCCAAGGGACCCTGGTTGCCCTAGCGGGGGGATCCAATGAGCAGTTCTTC. Protein sequence: CASSQGTLVALAGGSNEQFF.

J is TRBJ1-1 and V is TRBV3-1 (or the pseudogene TRBV3-2), with a tentative D call TRBD1 (6 bases). Germline V CDR1 and CDR2: LGHDT, YNNKEL (reference sequence). V was cut by 4 bases and J by 4 bases, with 16 bases left in between. This CDR3 comprises 15 residues. CDR3 sequence (DNA): TGTGCCAGCAGCCTAAAATCAGGGGTTGGCACTGAAGCTTTCTTT. Protein product: CASSLKSGVGTEAFF.

V usage is TRBV4-1 and J usage is TRBJ2-7, with 9 bases lining up with TRBD1. The CDR3 is made up of 15 amino acids. Germline V gives CDR1 MGHRA, CDR2 YSYEKL. Germline trimming cut 1 base from V and 4 bases from J; bases unmatched to any gene: 5. CDR3 nucleotides: TGCGCCAGCAGCCAAGGTCTGGGACAGGGATACGAGCAGTACTTC. It yields the protein CASSQGLGQGYEQYF.

This rearrangement joins TRBV30 to TRBJ2-2, with 8 nucleotides matching TRBD2. This CDR3 comprises 12 residues. CDR1 is GTSNPN, CDR2 SVGIG, per germline (reference sequence). The trim removed 8 bases at V and 7 bases at J, leaving 6 bases unmatched. In DNA form, the CDR3 reads TGTGCCGGAACTAGCGGCATCGGGGAGCTGTTTTTT. It codes for CAGTSGIGELFF.